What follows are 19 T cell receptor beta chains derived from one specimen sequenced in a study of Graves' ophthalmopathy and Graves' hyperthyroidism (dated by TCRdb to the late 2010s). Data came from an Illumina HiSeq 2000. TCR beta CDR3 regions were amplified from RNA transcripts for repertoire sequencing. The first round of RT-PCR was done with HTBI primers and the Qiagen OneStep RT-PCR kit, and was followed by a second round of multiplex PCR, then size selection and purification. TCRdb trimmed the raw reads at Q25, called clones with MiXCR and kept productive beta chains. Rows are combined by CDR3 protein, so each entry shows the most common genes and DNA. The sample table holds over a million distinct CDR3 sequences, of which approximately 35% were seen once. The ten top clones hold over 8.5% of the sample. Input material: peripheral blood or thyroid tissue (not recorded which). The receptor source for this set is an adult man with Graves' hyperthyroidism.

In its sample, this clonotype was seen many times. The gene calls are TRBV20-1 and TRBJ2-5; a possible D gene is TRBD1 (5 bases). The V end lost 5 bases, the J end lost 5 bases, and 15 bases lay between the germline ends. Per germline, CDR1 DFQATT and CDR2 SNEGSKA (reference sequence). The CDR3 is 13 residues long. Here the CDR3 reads CSASHGRVETQYF. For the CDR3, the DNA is TGCAGTGCTTCCCACGGCAGGGTGGAGACCCAGTACTTC.

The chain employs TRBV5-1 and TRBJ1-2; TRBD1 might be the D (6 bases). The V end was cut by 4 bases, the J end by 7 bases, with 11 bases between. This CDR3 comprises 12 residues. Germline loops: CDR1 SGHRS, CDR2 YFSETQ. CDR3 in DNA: TGCGCCAGCAGCGGGGCAGGGGTTGGCTACACCTTC. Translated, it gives CASSGAGVGYTF.

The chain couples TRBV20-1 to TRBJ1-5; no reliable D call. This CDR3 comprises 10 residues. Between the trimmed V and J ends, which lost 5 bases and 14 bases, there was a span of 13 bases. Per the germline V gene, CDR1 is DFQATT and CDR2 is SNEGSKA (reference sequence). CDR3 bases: TGCAGTGCTCCGGGAGCTGGGGAGCATTTT. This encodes CSAPGAGEHF.

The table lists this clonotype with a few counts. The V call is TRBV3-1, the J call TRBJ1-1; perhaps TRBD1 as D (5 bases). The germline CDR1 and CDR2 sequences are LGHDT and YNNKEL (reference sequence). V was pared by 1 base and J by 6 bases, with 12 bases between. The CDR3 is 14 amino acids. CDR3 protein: CASSQVMKGPEAFF. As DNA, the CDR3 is TGTGCCAGCAGCCAAGTGATGAAGGGGCCTGAAGCTTTCTTT.

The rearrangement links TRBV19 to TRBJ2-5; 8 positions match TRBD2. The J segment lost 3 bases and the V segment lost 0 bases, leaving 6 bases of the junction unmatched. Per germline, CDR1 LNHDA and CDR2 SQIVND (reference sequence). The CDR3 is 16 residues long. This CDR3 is CASSIDYSGAKETQYF. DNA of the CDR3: TGTGCCAGTAGTATAGATTATAGCGGGGCCAAAGAGACCCAGTACTTC. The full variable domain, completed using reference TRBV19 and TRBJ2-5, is DGGITQSPKYLFRKEGQNVTLSCEQNLNHDAMYWYRQDPGQGLRLIYYSQIVNDFQKGDIAEGYSVSREKKESFPLTVTSAQKNPTAFYLCASSIDYSGAKETQYFGPGTRLLVL.

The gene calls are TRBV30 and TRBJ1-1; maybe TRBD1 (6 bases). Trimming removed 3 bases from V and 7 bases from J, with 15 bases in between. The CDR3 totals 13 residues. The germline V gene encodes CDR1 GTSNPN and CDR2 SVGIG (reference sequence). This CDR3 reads CAWRAPGAYEAFF. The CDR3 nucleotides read TGTGCCTGGAGGGCCCCAGGGGCTTATGAAGCTTTCTTT. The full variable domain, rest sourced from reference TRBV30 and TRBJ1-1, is SQTIHQWPATLVQPVGSPLSLECTVEGTSNPNLYWYRQAAGRGLQLLFYSVGIGQISSEVPQNLSASRPQDRQFILSSKKLLLSDSGFYLCAWRAPGAYEAFFGQGTRLTVV.

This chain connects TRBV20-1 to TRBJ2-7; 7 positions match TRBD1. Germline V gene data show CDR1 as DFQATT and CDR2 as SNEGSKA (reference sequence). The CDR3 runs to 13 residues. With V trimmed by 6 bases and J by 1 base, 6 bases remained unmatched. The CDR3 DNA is TGCAGTGCCATGGGCAGGGGGTCCTACGAGCAGTACTTC. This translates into CSAMGRGSYEQYF.

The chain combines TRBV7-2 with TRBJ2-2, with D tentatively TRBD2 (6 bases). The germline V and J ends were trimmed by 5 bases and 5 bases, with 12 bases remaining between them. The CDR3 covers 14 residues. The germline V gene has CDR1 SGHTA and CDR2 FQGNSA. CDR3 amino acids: CASSPAGPTGELFF. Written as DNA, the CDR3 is TGTGCCAGCAGCCCAGCGGGCCCTACCGGGGAGCTGTTTTTT. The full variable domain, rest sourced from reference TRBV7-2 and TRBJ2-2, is GAGVSQSPSNKVTEKGKDVELRCDPISGHTALYWYRQSLGQGLEFLIYFQGNSAPDKSGLPSDRFSAERTGGSVSTLTIQRTQQEDSAVYLCASSPAGPTGELFFGEGSRLTVL.

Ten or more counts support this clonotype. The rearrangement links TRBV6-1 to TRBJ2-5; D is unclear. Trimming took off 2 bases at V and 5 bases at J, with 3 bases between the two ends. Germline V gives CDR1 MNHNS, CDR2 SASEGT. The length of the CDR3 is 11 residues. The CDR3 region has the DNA TGTGCCAGCAGTGAACCGGAGACCCAGTACTTC. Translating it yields CASSEPETQYF.

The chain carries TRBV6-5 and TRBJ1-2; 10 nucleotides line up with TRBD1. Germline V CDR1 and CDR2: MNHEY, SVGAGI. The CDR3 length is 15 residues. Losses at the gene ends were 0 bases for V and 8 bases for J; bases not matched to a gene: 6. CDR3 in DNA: TGTGCCAGCAGTTACTCAACGACAGGGGGCAAAGGCTACACCTTC. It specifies CASSYSTTGGKGYTF.

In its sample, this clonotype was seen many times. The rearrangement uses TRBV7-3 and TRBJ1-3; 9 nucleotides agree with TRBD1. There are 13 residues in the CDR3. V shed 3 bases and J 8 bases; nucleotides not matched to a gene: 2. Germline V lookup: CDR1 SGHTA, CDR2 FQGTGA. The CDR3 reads CASSLDRGDTIYF. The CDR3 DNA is TGTGCCAGCAGCTTGGACAGGGGCGACACCATATATTTT.

The CDR3 sequence: CASSVGTGFRGDTIYF. CDR3 in DNA: TGTGCCAGCAGCGTTGGGACAGGATTTCGTGGGGACACCATATATTTT. This chain connects TRBV7-2 to TRBJ1-3; 8 bases are shared with TRBD1. Unmatched junction bases numbered 14, after V lost 5 bases and J lost 8 bases. This CDR3 spans 16 amino acids. Germline assignment: CDR1 SGHTA and CDR2 FQGNSA. The whole variable domain, filled in from reference TRBV7-2 and TRBJ1-3, reads GAGVSQSPSNKVTEKGKDVELRCDPISGHTALYWYRQSLGQGLEFLIYFQGNSAPDKSGLPSDRFSAERTGGSVSTLTIQRTQQEDSAVYLCASSVGTGFRGDTIYFGEGSWLTVV.

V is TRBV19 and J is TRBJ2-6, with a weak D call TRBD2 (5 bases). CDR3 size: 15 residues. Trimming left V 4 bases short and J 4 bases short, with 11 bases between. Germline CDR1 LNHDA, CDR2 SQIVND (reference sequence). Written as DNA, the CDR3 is TGTGCCAGTAGTACGTCGAGGAGGGGGGCCAACGTCCTGACTTTC. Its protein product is CASSTSRRGANVLTF.

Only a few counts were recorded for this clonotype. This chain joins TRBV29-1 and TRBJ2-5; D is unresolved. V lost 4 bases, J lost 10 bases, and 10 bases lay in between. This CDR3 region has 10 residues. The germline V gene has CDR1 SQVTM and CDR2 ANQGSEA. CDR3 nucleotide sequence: TGCAGCGTTGTCCGAGGAAGCCAGTACTTC. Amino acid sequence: CSVVRGSQYF.

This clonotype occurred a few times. The CDR3, as DNA: TGTGCCGTTCTAGCGGGAGAGGTTTCGGGGGAGCAGTACTTC. As protein: CAVLAGEVSGEQYF. V gene TRBV2 combines with J gene TRBJ2-7; 10 positions agree with TRBD2. The V gene's germline CDR1 is SNHLY and CDR2 FYNNEI. Unmatched junction bases numbered 14, after V lost 11 bases and J lost 7 bases. The CDR3 covers 14 residues.

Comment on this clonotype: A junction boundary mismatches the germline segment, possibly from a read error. The CDR3 is CASSQDRGLSYGYTF. The DNA for the CDR3 is TGCGCCAGCAGTCAAGACAGGGGATTGTCGTATGGCTACACCTTC. The chain has TRBV4-1 and TRBJ1-2; TRBD1 aligns across 8 bases. The CDR3 sequence is 15 residues long. The germline V gene encodes CDR1 MGHRA and CDR2 YSYEKL.

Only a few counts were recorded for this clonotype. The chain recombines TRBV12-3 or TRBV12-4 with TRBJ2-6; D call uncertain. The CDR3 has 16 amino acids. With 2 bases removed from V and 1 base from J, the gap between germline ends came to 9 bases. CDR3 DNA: TGTGCCAGCAGTTTATCCCCCGCGTCTGGGGCCAACGTCCTGACTTTC. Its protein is CASSLSPASGANVLTF.

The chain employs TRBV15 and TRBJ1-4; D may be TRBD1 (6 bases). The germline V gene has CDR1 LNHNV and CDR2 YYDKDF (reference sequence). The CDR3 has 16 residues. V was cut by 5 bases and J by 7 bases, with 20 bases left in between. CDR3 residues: CATSSKAWGAGEKLFF. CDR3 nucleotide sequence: TGTGCCACCAGCTCTAAGGCGTGGGGGGCGGGTGAAAAACTGTTTTTT.

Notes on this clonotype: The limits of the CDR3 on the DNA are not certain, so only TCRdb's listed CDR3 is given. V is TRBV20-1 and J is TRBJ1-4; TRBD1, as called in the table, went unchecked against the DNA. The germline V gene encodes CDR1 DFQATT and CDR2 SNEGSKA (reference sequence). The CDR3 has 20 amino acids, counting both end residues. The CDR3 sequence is CSAWTSYSYTFGSGTRKLFF.